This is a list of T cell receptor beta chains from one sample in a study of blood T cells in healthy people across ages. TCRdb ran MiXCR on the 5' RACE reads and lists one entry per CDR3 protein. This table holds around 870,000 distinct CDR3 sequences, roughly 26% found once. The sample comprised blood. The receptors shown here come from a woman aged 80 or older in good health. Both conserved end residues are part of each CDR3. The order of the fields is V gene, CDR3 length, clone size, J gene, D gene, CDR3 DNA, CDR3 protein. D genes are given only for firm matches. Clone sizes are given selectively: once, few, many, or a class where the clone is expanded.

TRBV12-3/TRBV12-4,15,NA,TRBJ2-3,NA,TGTGCCAGCAGTTTAGGGCAGGTGTTGACAGATACGCAGTATTTT,CASSLGQVLTDTQYF
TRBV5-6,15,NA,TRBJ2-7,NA,TGTGCCAGCAGCAAAAGGACCCCAGGCGCCTACGAGCAGTACTTC,CASSKRTPGAYEQYF
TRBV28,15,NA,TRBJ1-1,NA,TGTGCCAGCAGCCAAAATGGACTTTCGAACACTGAAGCTTTCTTT,CASSQNGLSNTEAFF
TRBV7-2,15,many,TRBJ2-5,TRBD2,TGTGCCAGCAGCTTCGATATAGCGGGGACGGAGACCCAGTACTTC,CASSFDIAGTETQYF
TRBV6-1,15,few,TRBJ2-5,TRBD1,TGTGCCAGCAGGAAAAACAGGGGGCTTGGGGAGACCCAGTACTTC,CASRKNRGLGETQYF
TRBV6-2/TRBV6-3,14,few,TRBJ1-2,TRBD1,TGTGCCAGCACTACAGGGGGAGCTAACTATGACTACACCTTC,CASTTGGANYDYTF
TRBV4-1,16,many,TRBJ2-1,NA,TGCGCCAGCAGCCGTAGTGGGGGCGCACTCCTGGGTGAGCAGTTCTTC,CASSRSGGALLGEQFF
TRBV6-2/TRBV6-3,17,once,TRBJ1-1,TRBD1,TGTGCCAGCAGTTACCGACAGGGGTTCCCTCTGAACACTGGGGCTTTCTTT,CASSYRQGFPLNTGAFF
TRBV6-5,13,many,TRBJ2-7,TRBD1,TGTGCCATCGGCCGGGGACAGGGCGGCGAGCAGTACTTC,CAIGRGQGGEQYF
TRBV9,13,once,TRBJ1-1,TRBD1,TGTGCCAGCAGCAAGACAGGGGGCACTGAAGCTTTCTTT,CASSKTGGTEAFF
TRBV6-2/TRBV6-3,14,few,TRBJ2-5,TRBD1,TGTGCCAGCAGTTACTGGGACAGGCGATATGGGCAGTACTTC,CASSYWDRRYGQYF
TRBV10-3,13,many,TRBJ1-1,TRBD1,TGTGCCATCAGTACAACAGGGGACACTGAAGCTTTCTTT,CAISTTGDTEAFF
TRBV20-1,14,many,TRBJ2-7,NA,TGCAGTGCTAGAGAAGTCGCTAGCGTCTACGAGCAGTACTTC,CSAREVASVYEQYF
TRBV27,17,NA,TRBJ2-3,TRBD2,TGTGCCAGCAGTTCGAAATTGACTAGCCCACTGACAGATACGCAGTATTTT,CASSSKLTSPLTDTQYF
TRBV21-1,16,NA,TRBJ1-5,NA,TGTGCCAGCCCAGAGACAGGGCTCTCTAGTAATCAGCCCCAGCATTTT,CASPETGLSSNQPQHF
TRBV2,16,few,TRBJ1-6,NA,TGTGCCAGCAGTCTACCGGGCGACAGCTATAATTCACCCCTCCACTTT,CASSLPGDSYNSPLHF
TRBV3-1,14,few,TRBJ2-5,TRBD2,TGTGCCAGCAGACTCACTAGCGGGTTTGAGACCCAGTACTTC,CASRLTSGFETQYF